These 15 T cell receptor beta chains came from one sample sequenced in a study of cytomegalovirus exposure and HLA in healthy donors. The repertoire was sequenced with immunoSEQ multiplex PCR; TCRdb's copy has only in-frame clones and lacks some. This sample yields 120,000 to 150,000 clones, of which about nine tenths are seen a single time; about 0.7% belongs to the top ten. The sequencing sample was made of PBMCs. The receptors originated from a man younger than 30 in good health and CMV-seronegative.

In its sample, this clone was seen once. The CDR3 DNA follows: TGCGCCAGCAGCTTGCTGGACAGGGTCGGTGAAGCTTTCTTT. Protein product: CASSLLDRVGEAFF. V usage is TRBV5-1 and J usage is TRBJ1-1; the match to TRBD1 covers 8 bases. The length of the CDR3 is 14 residues. V shed 1 base, J shed 7 bases, and the junction held 6 bases outside the gene matches. Looked up from germline, CDR1 is SGHRS and CDR2 is YFSETQ.

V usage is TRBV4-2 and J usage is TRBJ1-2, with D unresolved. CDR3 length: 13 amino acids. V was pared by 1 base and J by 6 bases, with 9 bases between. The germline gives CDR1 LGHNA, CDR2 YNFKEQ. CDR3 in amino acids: CASSQGFRNGYTF. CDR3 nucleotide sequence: TGTGCCAGCAGCCAAGGATTCAGGAATGGCTACACCTTC.

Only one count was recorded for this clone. The CDR3 DNA follows: TGCGCCAGCAGCCCGGGGGGCAGATTGGGGGAGACCCAGTACTTC. It translates to CASSPGGRLGETQYF. The chain links TRBV5-1 to TRBJ2-5; possibly TRBD2 for D (7 bases). V was shortened by 4 bases and J by 5 bases, with 18 bases between the two germline ends. CDR1 and CDR2 (germline): SGHRS, YFSETQ. This CDR3 contains 15 residues. Variable domain in full (rest from reference TRBV5-1 and TRBJ2-5): KAGVTQTPRYLIKTRGQQVTLSCSPISGHRSVSWYQQTPGQGLQFLFEYFSETQRNKGNFPGRFSGRQFSNSRSEMNVSTLELGDSALYLCASSPGGRLGETQYFGPGTRLLVL.

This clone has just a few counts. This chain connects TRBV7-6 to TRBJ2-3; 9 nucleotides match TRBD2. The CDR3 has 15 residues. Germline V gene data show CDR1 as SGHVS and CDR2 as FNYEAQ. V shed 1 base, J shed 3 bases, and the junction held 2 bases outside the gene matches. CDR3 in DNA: TGTGCCAGCAGCTTAGTAGCGGGAGATACAGATACGCAGTATTTT. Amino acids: CASSLVAGDTDTQYF.

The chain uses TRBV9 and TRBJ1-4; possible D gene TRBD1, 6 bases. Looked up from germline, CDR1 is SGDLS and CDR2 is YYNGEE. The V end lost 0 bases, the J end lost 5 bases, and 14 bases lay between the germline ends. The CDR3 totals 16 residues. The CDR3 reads CASSVAGGAENEKLFF. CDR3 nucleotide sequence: TGTGCCAGCAGCGTAGCTGGGGGGGCGGAAAATGAAAAACTGTTTTTT.

This CDR3 reads CASSLDTAQETQYF. CDR3 bases: TGTGCCAGCAGCTTAGACACAGCCCAAGAGACCCAGTACTTC. This sequence joins TRBV11-3 and TRBJ2-5; D unclear. Per germline, CDR1 SGHNT and CDR2 YENEEA. V was trimmed by 0 bases and J by 1 base, leaving 6 bases between them. CDR3 size: 14 residues.

This CDR3 is CASSSGFGEQFF. The CDR3 DNA follows: TGTGCCAGCAGCTCGGGGTTCGGTGAGCAGTTCTTC. This chain links TRBV7-8 with TRBJ2-1; D is perhaps TRBD2 (5 bases). Germline V gene sequence: CDR1 SGHVS, CDR2 FQNEAQ. The CDR3 has 12 amino acids. Trimming removed 4 bases from V and 9 bases from J, with 10 bases in between.

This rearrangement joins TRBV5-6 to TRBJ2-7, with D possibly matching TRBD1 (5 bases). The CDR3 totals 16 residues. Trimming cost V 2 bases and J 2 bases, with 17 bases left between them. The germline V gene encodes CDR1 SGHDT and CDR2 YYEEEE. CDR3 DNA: TGTGCCAGCAGCTTATTTCAAGGGGCTTTGACCTACGAGCAGTACGTC. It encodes CASSLFQGALTYEQYV.

The CDR3 sequence is CASRAGRGTDTQYF. CDR3 nucleotide sequence: TGTGCCAGCAGAGCGGGGAGAGGCACAGATACGCAGTATTTT. V is TRBV6-4 and J is TRBJ2-3, with 7 bases fitting TRBD2. V trimming: 6 bases; J trimming: 1 base; junction bases outside the gene matches: 4. Germline V gives CDR1 MRHNA, CDR2 SNTAGT. The CDR3 spans 14 residues.

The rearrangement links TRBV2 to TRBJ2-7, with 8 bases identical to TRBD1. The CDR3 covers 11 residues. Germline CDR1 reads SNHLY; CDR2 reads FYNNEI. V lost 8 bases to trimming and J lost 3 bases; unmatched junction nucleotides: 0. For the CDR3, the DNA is TGTGCCAGCGGACAGGGCTACGAGCAGTACTTC. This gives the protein CASGQGYEQYF. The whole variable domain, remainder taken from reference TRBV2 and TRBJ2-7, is EPEVTQTPSHQVTQMGQEVILRCVPISNHLYFYWYRQILGQKVEFLVSFYNNEISEKSEIFDDQFSVERPDGSNFTLKIRSTKLEDSAMYFCASGQGYEQYFGPGTRLTVT.

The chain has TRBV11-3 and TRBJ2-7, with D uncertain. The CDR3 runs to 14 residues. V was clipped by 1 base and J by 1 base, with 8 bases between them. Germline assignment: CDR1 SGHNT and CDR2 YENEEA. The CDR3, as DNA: TGTGCCAGCAGCTTAGGTTCAGGTTCCTACGAGCAGTACGTC. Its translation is CASSLGSGSYEQYV.

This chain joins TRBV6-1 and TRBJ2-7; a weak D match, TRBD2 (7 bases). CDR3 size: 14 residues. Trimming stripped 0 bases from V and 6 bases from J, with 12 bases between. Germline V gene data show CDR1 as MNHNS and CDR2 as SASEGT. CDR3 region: CASSEAGGAREQYF. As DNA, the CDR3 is TGTGCCAGCAGTGAAGCGGGGGGGGCTCGCGAGCAGTACTTC.

CDR3 DNA sequence: TGTGCCACCCACCCGGGGAGCCTCGGGAACACCATATATTTT. Its protein is CATHPGSLGNTIYF. The chain couples TRBV6-5 to TRBJ1-3; the D is unclear. Trimming removed 10 bases from V and 7 bases from J, with 20 bases in between. Germline V gene lookup returns CDR1 MNHEY and CDR2 SVGAGI. The length of the CDR3 is 14 residues.

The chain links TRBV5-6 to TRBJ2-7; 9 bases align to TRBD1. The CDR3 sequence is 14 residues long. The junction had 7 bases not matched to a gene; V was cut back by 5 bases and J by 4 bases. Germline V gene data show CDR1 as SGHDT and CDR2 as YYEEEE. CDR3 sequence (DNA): TGTGCCAGCAGTCTGTGGACAGGGGATTACGAGCAGTACGTC. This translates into CASSLWTGDYEQYV.

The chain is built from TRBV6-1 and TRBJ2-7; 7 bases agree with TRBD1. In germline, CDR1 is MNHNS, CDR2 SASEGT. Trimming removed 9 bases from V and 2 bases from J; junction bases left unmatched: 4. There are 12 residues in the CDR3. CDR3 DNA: TGTGCCAGGTTGACAGGGCCCTACGAGCAGTACGTC. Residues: CARLTGPYEQYV.